The 22 T cell receptor beta chains below were found in one sample sequenced in a study of cytomegalovirus exposure and HLA in healthy donors (dated by TCRdb to 2017 to 2019). The method was the immunoSEQ multiplex PCR assay. For the multiplex PCR, a mixture combining 60 forward primers for TCR Vbeta segments and 13 reverse primers for TCR Jbeta segments was used. TCRdb mirrors the immuneACCESS table, restricted to in-frame sequences. Some clones are absent from its copies; in checked studies, under half trace to an unresolved V gene, and the reason for the others is unknown. The sample table records tens of thousands of clones. The ten top clones hold approximately 2.9% of the sample. Material for sequencing was PBMCs. The receptors were sampled from a man aged 35 to 55 in good health and CMV-seronegative.

V gene TRBV29-1 combines with J gene TRBJ1-2; D unclear. Germline-derived CDR1 and CDR2 are SQVTM and ANQGSEA. Trimming pared 4 bases from V and 8 bases from J, leaving 14 bases between. CDR3 length: 12 amino acids. CDR3 nucleotides: TGCAGCGTTGCAGGCGGGAGGAACGGCTACACCTTC. Translated, it gives CSVAGGRNGYTF.

This chain links TRBV7-2 with TRBJ2-1; no clear D gene. This CDR3 spans 14 amino acids. Germline V gives CDR1 SGHTA, CDR2 FQGNSA. V dropped 1 base and J dropped 8 bases, with 12 bases sitting between them. CDR3 in amino acids: CASSLVFLLDEQFF. DNA of the CDR3: TGTGCCAGCAGCTTAGTATTCCTACTCGATGAGCAGTTCTTC.

The rearrangement uses TRBV7-8 and TRBJ2-7, with 9 bases aligning to TRBD1. Germline CDR1 is SGHVS and CDR2 is FQNEAQ. Trimming at V came to 5 bases and at J to 3 bases, leaving 11 bases not matched to a gene. The CDR3 has 16 residues. Here the CDR3 reads CASSPRTGTGFYEQYF. CDR3 in DNA: TGTGCCAGCAGCCCTAGGACAGGGACAGGGTTCTACGAGCAGTACTTC.

This chain uses TRBV10-1 with TRBJ2-7, with TRBD1 matching 9 bases. V was pared by 6 bases and J by 1 base, with 19 bases of the junction left unmatched. The CDR3 has 19 amino acids. Germline V gene sequence: CDR1 WNHNN, CDR2 SYGVQD (reference sequence). The CDR3 here is CASRRYGDRGWYLSYEQYF. CDR3 nucleotide sequence: TGCGCCAGCAGAAGGTATGGCGACAGGGGGTGGTATTTGTCCTACGAGCAGTACTTC.

The rearrangement uses TRBV30 and TRBJ1-6; D perhaps matches TRBD1 (5 bases). The CDR3 loop spans 14 amino acids. Germline V lookup: CDR1 GTSNPN, CDR2 SVGIG (reference sequence). V lost 1 base, J lost 9 bases, and 13 bases lay in between. In nucleotides, the CDR3 is TGTGCCTGGAGTGCACTCTCAGGGATTTCACCCCTCCACTTT. Translation: CAWSALSGISPLHF.

V usage is TRBV18 and J usage is TRBJ1-1; D is perhaps TRBD1 (5 bases). Deletions cut 3 bases from V and 10 bases from J, with 21 bases between. Per germline, CDR1 KGHSH and CDR2 LQKENI. The CDR3 contains 15 residues. CDR3 coding DNA: TGTGCCAGCTCACCCTCGATGGGCAGGGTGATTGGAGCTTTCTTT. Translation gives CASSPSMGRVIGAFF.

The J gene is TRBJ1-1, the V gene TRBV18; the D gene is possibly TRBD1 (6 bases). CDR1 and CDR2 from the germline V gene are KGHSH and LQKENI. The V end was cut by 5 bases, the J end by 1 base, with 17 bases between. The CDR3 has 16 amino acids. The CDR3 sequence is CASSTLLGGQNTEAFF. The CDR3 region has the DNA TGTGCCAGCTCAACCCTTCTTGGGGGCCAGAACACTGAAGCTTTCTTT.

V is TRBV18 and J is TRBJ2-5; tentatively, D is TRBD1 (6 bases). Germline V gene lookup returns CDR1 KGHSH and CDR2 LQKENI. This CDR3 is built from 15 residues. The V end was cut by 6 bases, the J end by 5 bases, with 19 bases between. CDR3 amino acids: CASSPTTGMSETQYF. For the CDR3, the DNA is TGTGCCAGCTCTCCTACTACAGGGATGTCGGAGACCCAGTACTTC.

The J gene is TRBJ1-2, the V gene TRBV4-2, with a possible D match to TRBD1 (5 bases). The CDR3 is made up of 15 amino acids. CDR1 and CDR2 from the germline V gene are LGHNA and YNFKEQ. Trimming shortened V by 1 base and J by 5 bases, and 14 bases separated the two germline ends. The CDR3 protein is CASSQGRQTTYGYTF. The CDR3 DNA sequence: TGTGCCAGCAGCCAAGGCCGACAGACCACTTATGGCTACACCTTC.

V is TRBV5-1 and J is TRBJ2-1, with 9 bases matching TRBD1. This CDR3 has 16 residues. The V and J ends lost 0 bases and 4 bases, in that order; junction bases with no gene match: 5. Per the germline V gene, CDR1 is SGHRS and CDR2 is YFSETQ. Here the CDR3 reads CASSLGGTGPYNEQFF. The CDR3 coding sequence is TGCGCCAGCAGCTTGGGAGGGACAGGGCCTTACAATGAGCAGTTCTTC.

This rearrangement joins TRBV19 to TRBJ1-2, with D uncertain. The CDR3 runs to 14 residues. Germline V gives CDR1 LNHDA, CDR2 SQIVND (reference sequence). V was clipped by 7 bases and J by 4 bases, with 16 bases between them. The CDR3 region has the DNA TGTGCCAGTAAAGCCTCACTTCAAATCTATGGCTACACCTTC. Encoded protein: CASKASLQIYGYTF.

The V call is TRBV30, the J call TRBJ1-4; 9 bases are shared with TRBD1. Looked up from germline, CDR1 is GTSNPN and CDR2 is SVGIG (reference sequence). CDR3 length: 13 residues. With 5 bases clipped from V and 7 bases from J, the junction kept 5 bases outside the gene matches. The CDR3 nucleotides are TGTGCCTGGGAGACAGGGGGGGTTGAAAAACTGTTTTTT. It yields the protein CAWETGGVEKLFF. The full variable domain, in which reference TRBV30 and TRBJ1-4 provide the parts outside the CDR3, is SQTIHQWPATLVQPVGSPLSLECTVEGTSNPNLYWYRQAAGRGLQLLFYSVGIGQISSEVPQNLSASRPQDRQFILSSKKLLLSDSGFYLCAWETGGVEKLFFGSGTQLSVL.

The chain carries TRBV6-1 and TRBJ2-7; D may be TRBD2 (6 bases). There are 14 residues in the CDR3. V was clipped by 0 bases and J by 5 bases, with 11 bases between them. Germline V gene lookup returns CDR1 MNHNS and CDR2 SASEGT. The CDR3 DNA sequence: TGTGCCAGCAGTGAAGCCCCTCGCGGGGACGAGCAGTACTTC. This gives the protein CASSEAPRGDEQYF.

The chain has TRBV9 and TRBJ1-1; D is possibly TRBD1 (5 bases). Germline-derived CDR1 and CDR2 are SGDLS and YYNGEE. V was cut by 3 bases and J by 3 bases, with 15 bases left in between. The CDR3 runs to 15 residues. The CDR3 loop is CASSANPDSDTEAFF. The DNA of the CDR3 is TGTGCCAGCAGCGCCAACCCAGACAGCGACACTGAAGCTTTCTTT.

V usage is TRBV5-8 and J usage is TRBJ1-5; 8 bases are a match to TRBD1. Losses at the gene ends were 4 bases for V and 5 bases for J; bases not matched to a gene: 5. Germline CDR1 reads SGHTS; CDR2 reads YDEGEE. The CDR3 is 14 residues long. Here the CDR3 reads CASSADRVDQPQHF. Here the CDR3 DNA reads TGTGCCAGCAGCGCGGACAGGGTTGATCAGCCCCAGCATTTT.

The genes are TRBV5-1 and TRBJ2-7; possible D gene TRBD1, 6 bases. The V gene lost 0 bases and the J gene lost 3 bases, with 10 bases spanning the gap. Germline lookup yields CDR1 SGHRS and CDR2 YFSETQ. This CDR3 has 14 amino acids. CDR3 sequence: CASSLEGQIYEQYF. DNA for the CDR3: TGCGCCAGCAGCTTGGAAGGACAGATCTACGAGCAGTACTTC.

V usage is TRBV30 and J usage is TRBJ2-1, with 12 bases aligning to TRBD2. This CDR3 is built from 18 residues. Per germline, CDR1 GTSNPN and CDR2 SVGIG (reference sequence). Trimming took 1 base from V and 0 from J; bases not matched to a gene: 7. The CDR3 DNA reads TGTGCCTGGAGTGCGCTAGCGGGGGGGTTAAGCTCCTACAATGAGCAGTTCTTC. It encodes CAWSALAGGLSSYNEQFF.

The chain is built from TRBV14 and TRBJ2-5; TRBD1 agrees at 7 bases. V shed 0 bases, J shed 2 bases, and the junction held 6 bases outside the gene matches. The CDR3 is 16 amino acids. Germline-derived CDR1 and CDR2 are SGHDN and FVKESK. The CDR3 is CASSQEDPTGQETQYF. The CDR3 nucleotides read TGTGCCAGCAGCCAAGAGGATCCGACAGGGCAAGAGACCCAGTACTTC.

V gene TRBV6-5 combines with J gene TRBJ1-2; maybe TRBD1 (6 bases). The V gene lost 0 bases and the J gene lost 5 bases, with 13 bases spanning the gap. Germline V gene data show CDR1 as MNHEY and CDR2 as SVGAGI. The CDR3 loop spans 15 amino acids. The CDR3 nucleotides are TGTGCCAGCAGTTACTCGAGCACAGGGCCATATGGCTACACCTTC. It codes for CASSYSSTGPYGYTF.

The V gene is TRBV11-2, the J gene TRBJ2-3, with D possibly being TRBD1 (5 bases). Germline lookup yields CDR1 SGHAT and CDR2 FQNNGV. This CDR3 has 15 residues. The V end lost 4 bases, the J end lost 9 bases, and 20 bases lay between the germline ends. The CDR3 region has the DNA TGTGCCAGCAGCTCATTGATGCAGGGTGTTGTAACGCAGTATTTT. Protein: CASSSLMQGVVTQYF.

The genes are TRBV6-5 and TRBJ2-7; TRBD1 agrees at 8 bases. V gave up 5 bases and J gave up 6 bases; unmatched junction bases: 9. The CDR3 loop spans 14 amino acids. CDR1 and CDR2 (germline): MNHEY, SVGAGI. CDR3 amino acids: CASSPRTGSGEQYF. CDR3 nucleotide sequence: TGTGCCAGCAGTCCCAGGACAGGGTCTGGCGAGCAGTACTTC.

This rearrangement joins TRBV9 to TRBJ1-5; maybe TRBD1 (5 bases). V was cut by 2 bases and J by 4 bases, with 16 bases left in between. There are 16 residues in the CDR3. Per the germline V gene, CDR1 is SGDLS and CDR2 is YYNGEE. In DNA form, the CDR3 reads TGTGCCAGCAGCGTTGAGCGGGGCCGCGTTAATCAGCCCCAGCATTTT. This sequence encodes CASSVERGRVNQPQHF.